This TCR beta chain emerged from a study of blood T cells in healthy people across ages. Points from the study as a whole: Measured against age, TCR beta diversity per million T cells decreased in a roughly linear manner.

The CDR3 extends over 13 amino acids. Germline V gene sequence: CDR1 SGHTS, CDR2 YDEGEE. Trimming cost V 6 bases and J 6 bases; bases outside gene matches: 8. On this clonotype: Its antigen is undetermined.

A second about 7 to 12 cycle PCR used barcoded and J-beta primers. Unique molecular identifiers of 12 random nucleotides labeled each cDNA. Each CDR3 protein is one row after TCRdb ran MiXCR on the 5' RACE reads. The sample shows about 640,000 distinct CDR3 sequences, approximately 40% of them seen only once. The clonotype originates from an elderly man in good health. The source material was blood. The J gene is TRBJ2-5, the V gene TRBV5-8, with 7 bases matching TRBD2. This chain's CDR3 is CASNLGRGQTQYF. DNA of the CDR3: TGTGCCAGCAACCTGGGGAGGGGACAGACCCAGTACTTC.